Following are 15 T cell receptor beta chains from one sample sequenced in a study of cytomegalovirus exposure and HLA in healthy donors. PCR was performed using 60 Vbeta and 13 Jbeta primers. Profiled with immunoSEQ multiplex PCR; TCRdb holds only in-frame clones, not every one. This listing includes some 120,000 clones. Material: PBMCs. These receptors all stem from a woman aged 55-69 years in good health and CMV-seronegative.

This chain links TRBV5-6 with TRBJ2-3, with TRBD2 as a possible D gene (5 bases). Trimming cost V 4 bases and J 0 bases, with 9 bases left between them. Per germline, CDR1 SGHDT and CDR2 YYEEEE. CDR3 size: 14 residues. CDR3 loop: CASSRTGSTDTQYF. In DNA, the CDR3 is TGTGCCAGCAGCAGGACGGGAAGCACAGATACGCAGTATTTT.

Remarks on this clone: The germline gene is not matched at one end of the junction; a read error may be the cause. The V call is TRBV6-1, the J call TRBJ2-1; D is possibly TRBD1 (6 bases). Germline CDR1 MNHNS, CDR2 SASEGT. The CDR3 has 15 residues. The CDR3 protein is CASREAGTPYNEQFF. The CDR3, as DNA: TGTGCCAGCAGGGAAGCAGGGACACCGTACAATGAGCAGTTCTTC.

V usage is TRBV5-1 and J usage is TRBJ2-7; 14 positions match TRBD2. Per germline, CDR1 SGHRS and CDR2 YFSETQ. V shed 4 bases, J shed 7 bases, and the junction held 4 bases outside the gene matches. There are 14 residues in the CDR3. CDR3 nucleotides: TGCGCCAGCAGCGAAGGGACTAGCGGGAGAGAGCAGTACTTC. Translation: CASSEGTSGREQYF.

The genes are TRBV5-1 and TRBJ2-7; 10 bases are shared with TRBD2. The CDR3 extends over 15 amino acids. The trim removed 0 bases at V and 6 bases at J, leaving 6 bases unmatched. From germline, CDR1 is SGHRS and CDR2 YFSETQ. The DNA of the CDR3 is TGCGCCAGCAGCTTGGAGGAGCGGGAGGGCTCCGAGCAGTACTTC. Translating it yields CASSLEEREGSEQYF.

This sequence joins TRBV7-9 and TRBJ1-2; D possibly corresponds to TRBD1 (5 bases). There are 12 residues in the CDR3. Germline lookup yields CDR1 SEHNR and CDR2 FQNEAQ (reference sequence). The ends were cut back, 9 bases at V and 6 bases at J, with 14 bases in the middle. The chain's CDR3 is CARTAGLDGYTF. CDR3 nucleotide sequence: TGTGCCAGGACGGCAGGGCTGGATGGCTACACCTTC.

This chain joins TRBV7-9 and TRBJ1-6, with D unclear. V lost 9 bases, J lost 7 bases, and 13 bases lay in between. Germline CDR1 is SEHNR and CDR2 is FQNEAQ (reference sequence). CDR3 size: 13 residues. The DNA of the CDR3 is TGTGCCAGGCAGGAAGCTGCGAATTCACCCCTCCACTTT. Amino acids: CARQEAANSPLHF.

V and J are TRBV19 and TRBJ1-1; D not resolved. The CDR3 totals 16 residues. Germline V gene sequence: CDR1 LNHDA, CDR2 SQIVND (reference sequence). Between the trimmed V and J ends, which lost 5 bases and 3 bases, there was a span of 19 bases. The CDR3 DNA is TGTGCCAGTAGTCCGTCAAGCCTCTTTAGAGACACTGAAGCTTTCTTT. Translating gives CASSPSSLFRDTEAFF.

The chain recombines TRBV7-8 with TRBJ2-7; the match to TRBD1 covers 7 bases. Germline CDR1 is SGHVS and CDR2 is FQNEAQ. The length of the CDR3 is 14 residues. V was pared by 6 bases and J by 3 bases, with 8 bases of the junction left unmatched. CDR3: CASRLQGTNYEQYF. The CDR3 DNA reads as TGTGCCAGCAGGTTACAGGGGACAAACTACGAGCAGTACTTC.

This chain links TRBV29-1 with TRBJ1-2; 8 nucleotides line up with TRBD1. The CDR3 consists of 12 residues. The V gene end was trimmed by 6 bases and the J gene end by 6 bases; junction bases not matched to a gene: 6. The germline gives CDR1 SQVTM, CDR2 ANQGSEA. The CDR3 reads CSVADRADGYTF. CDR3 nucleotides: TGCAGCGTCGCGGACAGGGCCGATGGCTACACCTTC.

The chain joins TRBV7-9 to TRBJ1-1, with D unresolved. The CDR3 runs 12 residues. Trimming took 2 bases from V and 1 from J, leaving 2 bases between them. Per germline, CDR1 SEHNR and CDR2 FQNEAQ (reference sequence). CDR3 sequence: CASSLQNTEAFF. CDR3 DNA: TGTGCCAGCAGCTTACAGAACACTGAAGCTTTCTTT.

The chain links TRBV9 to TRBJ2-1; 7 nucleotides align to TRBD1. This CDR3 is 16 amino acids long. V lost 3 bases and J lost 6; bases outside the gene matches: 12. Germline values: CDR1 SGDLS, CDR2 YYNGEE. CDR3 DNA sequence: TGTGCCAGCAGCGCCTCGACAGGGTTGGGCCTCAATGAGCAGTTCTTC. This gives the protein CASSASTGLGLNEQFF.

The rearrangement uses TRBV11-2 and TRBJ1-5, with unresolved D. V was pared by 3 bases and J by 1 base, with 22 bases between. The CDR3 spans 19 residues. CDR1 SGHAT and CDR2 FQNNGV come from the germline V gene. CDR3 protein: CASSLEPGVVDGSNQPQHF. CDR3 sequence (DNA): TGTGCCAGCAGCTTGGAACCAGGTGTTGTAGACGGCAGCAATCAGCCCCAGCATTTT.

The rearrangement joins TRBV28 to TRBJ1-2; no clear D gene. The germline CDR1 and CDR2 sequences are MDHEN and SYDVKM. CDR3 length equals 11 residues. Trimming left V 7 bases short and J 2 bases short, with 5 bases between. CDR3 amino acids: CASKENYGYTF. The CDR3 region has the DNA TGTGCCAGCAAAGAGAACTATGGCTACACCTTC.

The genes are TRBV5-6 and TRBJ2-7; D may be TRBD2 (6 bases). The CDR3 is 14 residues long. V lost 3 bases and J lost 5, with 15 bases in between. CDR1 SGHDT and CDR2 YYEEEE come from the germline V gene. The CDR3 sequence is CASSSSGRGHEQYF. The CDR3 DNA is TGTGCCAGCAGCTCCTCAGGGCGGGGCCACGAGCAGTACTTC.

The V gene is TRBV6-5, the J gene TRBJ1-3; D might be TRBD1 (6 bases). V lost 4 bases and J lost 2, with 9 bases in between. The CDR3 totals 14 residues. The germline CDR1 and CDR2 sequences are MNHEY and SVGAGI. The CDR3 protein is CASSFTGTGNTIYF. CDR3 coding DNA: TGTGCCAGCAGTTTCACAGGGACTGGAAACACCATATATTTT.